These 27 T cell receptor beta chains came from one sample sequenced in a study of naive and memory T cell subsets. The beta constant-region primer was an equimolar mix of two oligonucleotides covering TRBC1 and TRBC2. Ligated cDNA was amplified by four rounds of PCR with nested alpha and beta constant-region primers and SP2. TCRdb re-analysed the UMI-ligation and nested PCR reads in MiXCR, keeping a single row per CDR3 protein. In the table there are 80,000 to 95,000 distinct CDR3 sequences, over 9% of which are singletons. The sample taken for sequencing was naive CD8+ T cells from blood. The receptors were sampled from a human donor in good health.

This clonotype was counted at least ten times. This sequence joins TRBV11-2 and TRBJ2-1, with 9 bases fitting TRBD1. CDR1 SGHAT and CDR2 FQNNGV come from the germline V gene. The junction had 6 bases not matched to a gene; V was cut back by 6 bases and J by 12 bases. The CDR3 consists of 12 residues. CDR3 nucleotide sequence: TGTGCCAGCAGGGGGACAGGGAACGGGCAGTTCTTC. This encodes CASRGTGNGQFF.

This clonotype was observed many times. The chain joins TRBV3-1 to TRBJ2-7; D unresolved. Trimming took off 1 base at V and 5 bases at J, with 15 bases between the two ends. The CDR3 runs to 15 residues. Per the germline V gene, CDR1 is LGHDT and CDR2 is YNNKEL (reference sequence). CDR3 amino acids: CASSQVGSRGHEQYF. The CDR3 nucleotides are TGTGCCAGCAGCCAAGTTGGATCGCGAGGCCACGAGCAGTACTTC.

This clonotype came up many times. In DNA form, the CDR3 reads TGTGCCAGCAGTGAGGGGTCCAGCACAGATACGCAGTATTTT. As protein: CASSEGSSTDTQYF. The chain combines TRBV25-1 with TRBJ2-3; D remains ambiguous. Germline V gene data show CDR1 as MGHDK and CDR2 as SYGVNS. Trimming removed 3 bases from V and 0 bases from J, with 7 bases in between. The CDR3 contains 14 residues.

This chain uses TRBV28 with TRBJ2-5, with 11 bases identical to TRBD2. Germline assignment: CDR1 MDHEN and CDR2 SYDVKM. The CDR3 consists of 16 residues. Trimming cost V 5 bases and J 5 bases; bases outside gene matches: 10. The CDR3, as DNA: TGTGCCAGCAGTCCGCCGGGACTAGCGGTCTCTGAGACCCAGTACTTC. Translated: CASSPPGLAVSETQYF. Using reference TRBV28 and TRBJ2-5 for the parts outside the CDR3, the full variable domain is DVKVTQSSRYLVKRTGEKVFLECVQDMDHENMFWYRQDPGLGLRLIYFSYDVKMKEKGDIPEGYSVSREKKERFSLILESASTNQTSMYLCASSPPGLAVSETQYFGPGTRLLVL.

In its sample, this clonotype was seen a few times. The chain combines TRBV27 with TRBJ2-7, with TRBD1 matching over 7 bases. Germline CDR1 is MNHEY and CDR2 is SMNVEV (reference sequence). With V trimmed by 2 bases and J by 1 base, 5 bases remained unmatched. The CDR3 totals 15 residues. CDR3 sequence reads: CASSLLKGQSYEQYF. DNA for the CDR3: TGTGCCAGCAGTTTACTTAAGGGACAGTCCTACGAGCAGTACTTC.

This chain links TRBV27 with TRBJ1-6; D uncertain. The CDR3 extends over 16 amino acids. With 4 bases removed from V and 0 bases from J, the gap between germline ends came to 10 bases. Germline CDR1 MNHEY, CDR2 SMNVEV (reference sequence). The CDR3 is CASSYDGSSYNSPLHF. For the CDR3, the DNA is TGTGCCAGCAGTTACGACGGAAGCTCCTATAATTCACCCCTCCACTTT.

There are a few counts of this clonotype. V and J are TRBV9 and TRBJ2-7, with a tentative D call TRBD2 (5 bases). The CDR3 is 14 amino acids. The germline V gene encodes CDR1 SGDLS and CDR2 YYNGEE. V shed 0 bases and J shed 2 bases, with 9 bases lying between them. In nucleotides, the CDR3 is TGTGCCAGCAGCGTAGCGGGAAACGCCTACGAGCAGTACTTC. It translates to CASSVAGNAYEQYF.

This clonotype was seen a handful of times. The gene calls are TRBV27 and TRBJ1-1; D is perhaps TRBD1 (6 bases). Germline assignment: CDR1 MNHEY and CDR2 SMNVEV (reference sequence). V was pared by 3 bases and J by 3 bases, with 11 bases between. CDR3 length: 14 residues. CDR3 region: CASSFQGWDTEAFF. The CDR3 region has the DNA TGTGCCAGCAGTTTTCAGGGGTGGGACACTGAAGCTTTCTTT.

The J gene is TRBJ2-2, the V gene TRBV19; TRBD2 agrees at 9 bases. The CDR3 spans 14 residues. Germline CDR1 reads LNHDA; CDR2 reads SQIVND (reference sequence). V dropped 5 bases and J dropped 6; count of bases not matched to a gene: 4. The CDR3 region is CASSPRLAAGELFF. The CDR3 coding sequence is TGTGCCAGTAGTCCCCGACTAGCGGCCGGGGAGCTGTTTTTT.

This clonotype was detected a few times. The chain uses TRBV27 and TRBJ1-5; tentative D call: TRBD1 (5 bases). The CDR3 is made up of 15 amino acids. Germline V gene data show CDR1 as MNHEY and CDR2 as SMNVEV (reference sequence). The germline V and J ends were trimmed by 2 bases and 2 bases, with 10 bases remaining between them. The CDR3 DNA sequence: TGTGCCAGCAGTTTAGGGGGAAACGGCAATCAGCCCCAGCATTTT. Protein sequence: CASSLGGNGNQPQHF.

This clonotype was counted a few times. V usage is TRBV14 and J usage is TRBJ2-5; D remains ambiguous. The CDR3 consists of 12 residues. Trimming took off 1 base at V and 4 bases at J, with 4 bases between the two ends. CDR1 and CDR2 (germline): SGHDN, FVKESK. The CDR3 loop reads CASSQGPETQYF. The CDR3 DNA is TGTGCCAGCAGCCAAGGGCCAGAGACCCAGTACTTC.

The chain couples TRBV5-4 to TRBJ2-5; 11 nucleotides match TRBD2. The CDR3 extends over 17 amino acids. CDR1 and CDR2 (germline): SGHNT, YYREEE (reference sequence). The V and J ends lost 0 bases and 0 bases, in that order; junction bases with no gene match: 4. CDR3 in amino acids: CASSLGSTSGDQETQYF. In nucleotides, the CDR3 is TGTGCCAGCAGCTTGGGATCGACTAGCGGGGACCAAGAGACCCAGTACTTC.

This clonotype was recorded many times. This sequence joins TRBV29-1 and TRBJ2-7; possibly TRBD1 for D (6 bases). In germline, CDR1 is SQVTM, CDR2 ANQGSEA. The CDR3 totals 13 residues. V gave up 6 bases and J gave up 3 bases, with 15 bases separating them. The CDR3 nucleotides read TGCAGCGTCCAGACAGGAAGCTTCTACGAGCAGTACTTC. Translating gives CSVQTGSFYEQYF.

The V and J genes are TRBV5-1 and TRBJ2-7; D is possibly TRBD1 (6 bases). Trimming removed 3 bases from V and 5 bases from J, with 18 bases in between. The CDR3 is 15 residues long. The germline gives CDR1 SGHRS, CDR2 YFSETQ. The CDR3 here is CASSSFDQGYHEQYF. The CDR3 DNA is TGCGCCAGCAGCTCCTTCGACCAGGGGTACCACGAGCAGTACTTC. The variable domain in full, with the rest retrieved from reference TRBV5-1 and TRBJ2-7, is KAGVTQTPRYLIKTRGQQVTLSCSPISGHRSVSWYQQTPGQGLQFLFEYFSETQRNKGNFPGRFSGRQFSNSRSEMNVSTLELGDSALYLCASSSFDQGYHEQYFGPGTRLTVT.

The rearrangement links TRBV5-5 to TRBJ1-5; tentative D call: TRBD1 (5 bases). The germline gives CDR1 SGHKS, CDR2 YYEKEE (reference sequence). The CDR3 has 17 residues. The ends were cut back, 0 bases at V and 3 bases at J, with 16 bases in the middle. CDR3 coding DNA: TGTGCCAGCAGCTTGGCCCTCAGGGAGGGGAACAATCAGCCCCAGCATTTT. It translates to CASSLALREGNNQPQHF.

The CDR3 protein is CASSLGGEETQYF. CDR3 DNA sequence: TGCGCCAGCAGCCTGGGGGGGGAAGAGACCCAGTACTTC. This chain connects TRBV4-3 to TRBJ2-5; 7 positions agree with TRBD2. In germline, CDR1 is LGHNA, CDR2 YSLEER. Losses at the gene ends were 4 bases for V and 3 bases for J; bases not matched to a gene: 2. The CDR3 is 13 amino acids.

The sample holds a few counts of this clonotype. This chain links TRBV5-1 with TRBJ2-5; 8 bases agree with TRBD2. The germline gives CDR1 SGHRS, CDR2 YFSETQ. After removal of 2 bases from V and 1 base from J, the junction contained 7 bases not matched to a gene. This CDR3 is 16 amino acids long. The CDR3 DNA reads TGCGCCAGCAGCTTATATTTAGCGGGAAGCCAAGAGACCCAGTACTTC. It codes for CASSLYLAGSQETQYF.

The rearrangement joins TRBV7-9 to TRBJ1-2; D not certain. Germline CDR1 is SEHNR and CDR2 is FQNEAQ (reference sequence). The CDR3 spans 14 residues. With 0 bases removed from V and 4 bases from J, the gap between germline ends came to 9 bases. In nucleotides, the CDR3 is TGTGCCAGCAGCTTAGCCGATGTGCCCTATGGCTACACCTTC. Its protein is CASSLADVPYGYTF.

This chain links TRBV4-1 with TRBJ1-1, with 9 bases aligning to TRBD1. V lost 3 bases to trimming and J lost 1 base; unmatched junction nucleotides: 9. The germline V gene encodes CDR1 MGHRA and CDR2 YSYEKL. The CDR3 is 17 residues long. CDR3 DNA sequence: TGCGCCAGCAGCCACCAAAACAGGGGGCCTTGGAACACTGAAGCTTTCTTT. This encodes CASSHQNRGPWNTEAFF.

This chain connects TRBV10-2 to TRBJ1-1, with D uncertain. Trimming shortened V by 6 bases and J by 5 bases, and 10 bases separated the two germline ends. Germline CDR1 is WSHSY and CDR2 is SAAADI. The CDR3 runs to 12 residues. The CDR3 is CASRVGGTEAFF. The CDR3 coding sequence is TGCGCCAGCAGGGTAGGAGGAACTGAAGCTTTCTTT.

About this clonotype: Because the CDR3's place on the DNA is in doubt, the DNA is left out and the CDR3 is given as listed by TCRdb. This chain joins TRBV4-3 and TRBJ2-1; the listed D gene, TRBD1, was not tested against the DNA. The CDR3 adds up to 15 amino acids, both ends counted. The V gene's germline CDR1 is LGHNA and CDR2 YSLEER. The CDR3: CASSTSGGGYNEQFF.

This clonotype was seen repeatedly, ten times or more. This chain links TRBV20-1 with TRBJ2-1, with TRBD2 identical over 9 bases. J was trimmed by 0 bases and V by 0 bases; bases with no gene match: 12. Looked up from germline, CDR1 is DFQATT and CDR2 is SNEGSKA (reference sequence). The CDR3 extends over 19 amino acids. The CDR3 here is CSARDQASGNFYSYNEQFF. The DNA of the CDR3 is TGCAGTGCTAGAGATCAAGCTAGCGGGAACTTCTACTCCTACAATGAGCAGTTCTTC.

CDR3 DNA: TGTGCCAGCAGTTTTAAGGCGGCGGGGTCGGGCGAGCAGTACTTC. Translation: CASSFKAAGSGEQYF. The chain recombines TRBV27 with TRBJ2-7; tentatively, D is TRBD2 (6 bases). Germline CDR1 reads MNHEY; CDR2 reads SMNVEV (reference sequence). V lost 3 bases and J lost 6, with 18 bases in between. The CDR3 covers 15 residues.

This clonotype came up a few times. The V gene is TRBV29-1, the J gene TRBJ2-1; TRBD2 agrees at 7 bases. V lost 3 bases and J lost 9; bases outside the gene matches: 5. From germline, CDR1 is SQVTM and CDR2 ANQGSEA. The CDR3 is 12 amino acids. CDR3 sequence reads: CSVDGAGAEQFF. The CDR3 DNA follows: TGCAGCGTTGACGGCGCGGGAGCTGAGCAGTTCTTC.

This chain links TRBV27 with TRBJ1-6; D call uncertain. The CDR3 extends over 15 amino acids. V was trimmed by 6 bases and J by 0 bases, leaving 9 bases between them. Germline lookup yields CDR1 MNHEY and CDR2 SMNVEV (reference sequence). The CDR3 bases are TGTGCCAGCAGACCCCAGAGCTCCTATAATTCACCCCTCCACTTT. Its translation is CASRPQSSYNSPLHF.

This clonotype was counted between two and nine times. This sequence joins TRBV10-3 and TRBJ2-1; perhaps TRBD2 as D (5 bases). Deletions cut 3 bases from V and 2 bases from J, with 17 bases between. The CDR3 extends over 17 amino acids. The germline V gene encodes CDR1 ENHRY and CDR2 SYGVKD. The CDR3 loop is CAISDRSEVVPYNEQFF. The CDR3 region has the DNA TGTGCCATCAGTGATCGTAGCGAGGTGGTCCCCTACAATGAGCAGTTCTTC.

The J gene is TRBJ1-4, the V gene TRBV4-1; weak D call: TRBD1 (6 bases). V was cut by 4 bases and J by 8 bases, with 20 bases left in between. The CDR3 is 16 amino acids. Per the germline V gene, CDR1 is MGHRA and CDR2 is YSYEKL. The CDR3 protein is CASSPIPTGLGEKLFF. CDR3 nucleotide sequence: TGCGCCAGCAGCCCAATACCGACAGGACTCGGGGAAAAACTGTTTTTT.